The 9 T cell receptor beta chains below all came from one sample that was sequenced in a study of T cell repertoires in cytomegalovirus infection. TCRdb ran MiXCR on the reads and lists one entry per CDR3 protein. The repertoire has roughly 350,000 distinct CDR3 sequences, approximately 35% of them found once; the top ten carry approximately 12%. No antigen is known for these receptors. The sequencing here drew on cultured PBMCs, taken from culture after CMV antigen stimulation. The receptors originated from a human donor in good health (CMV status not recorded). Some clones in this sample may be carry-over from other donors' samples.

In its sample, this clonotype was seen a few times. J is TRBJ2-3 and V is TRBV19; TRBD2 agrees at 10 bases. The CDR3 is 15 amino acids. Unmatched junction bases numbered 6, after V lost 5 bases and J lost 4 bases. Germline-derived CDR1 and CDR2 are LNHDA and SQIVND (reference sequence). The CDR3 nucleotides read TGTGCCAGTAGTTGGCTAGCGGGAGTACCAGATACGCAGTATTTT. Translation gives CASSWLAGVPDTQYF.

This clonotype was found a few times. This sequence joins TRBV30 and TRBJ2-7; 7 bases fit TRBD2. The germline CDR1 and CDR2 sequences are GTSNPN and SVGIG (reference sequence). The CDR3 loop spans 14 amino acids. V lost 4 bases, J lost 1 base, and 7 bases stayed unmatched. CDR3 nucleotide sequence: TGTGCCTGGAACCGCGGGAGAGTGTCCTACGAGCAGTACTTC. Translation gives CAWNRGRVSYEQYF.

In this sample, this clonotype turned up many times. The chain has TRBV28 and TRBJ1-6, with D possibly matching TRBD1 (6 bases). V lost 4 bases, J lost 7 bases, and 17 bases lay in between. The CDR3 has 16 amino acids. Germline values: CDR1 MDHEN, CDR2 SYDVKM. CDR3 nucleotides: TGTGCCAGCAGTTCTTCCCAGGGGTCATTCAATTCACCCCTCCACTTT. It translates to CASSSSQGSFNSPLHF.

The CDR3 DNA follows: TGTGCCAGCATCCCCTACCTTATGGGGGGGGGAGATACGCAGTATTTT. Amino acids: CASIPYLMGGGDTQYF. The V call is TRBV28, the J call TRBJ2-3; 7 nucleotides match TRBD2. The CDR3 runs 16 residues. With V trimmed by 7 bases and J by 5 bases, 15 bases remained unmatched. Germline CDR1 reads MDHEN; CDR2 reads SYDVKM. The complete variable domain, with remaining parts taken from reference TRBV28 and TRBJ2-3, reads DVKVTQSSRYLVKRTGEKVFLECVQDMDHENMFWYRQDPGLGLRLIYFSYDVKMKEKGDIPEGYSVSREKKERFSLILESASTNQTSMYLCASIPYLMGGGDTQYFGPGTRLTVL.

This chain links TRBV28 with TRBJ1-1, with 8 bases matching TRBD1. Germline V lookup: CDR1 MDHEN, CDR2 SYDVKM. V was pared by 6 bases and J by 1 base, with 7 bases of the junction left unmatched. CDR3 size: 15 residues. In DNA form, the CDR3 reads TGTGCCAGCAGCTTGCCCGGGACAGGGAACACTGAAGCTTTCTTT. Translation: CASSLPGTGNTEAFF.

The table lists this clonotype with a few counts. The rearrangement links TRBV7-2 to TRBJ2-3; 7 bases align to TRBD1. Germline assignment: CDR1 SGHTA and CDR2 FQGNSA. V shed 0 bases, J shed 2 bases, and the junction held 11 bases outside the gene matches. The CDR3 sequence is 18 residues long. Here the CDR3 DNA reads TGTGCCAGCAGCTTAGCTACAGGGGCAGCGCTTATCACAGATACGCAGTATTTT. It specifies CASSLATGAALITDTQYF.

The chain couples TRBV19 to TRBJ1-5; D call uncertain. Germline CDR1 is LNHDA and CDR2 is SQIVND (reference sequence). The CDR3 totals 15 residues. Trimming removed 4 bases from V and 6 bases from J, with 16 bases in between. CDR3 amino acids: CASSTSGLTGQPQHF. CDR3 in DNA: TGTGCCAGTAGTACGAGCGGACTCACGGGTCAGCCCCAGCATTTT. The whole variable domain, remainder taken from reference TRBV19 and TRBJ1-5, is DGGITQSPKYLFRKEGQNVTLSCEQNLNHDAMYWYRQDPGQGLRLIYYSQIVNDFQKGDIAEGYSVSREKKESFPLTVTSAQKNPTAFYLCASSTSGLTGQPQHFGDGTRLSIL.

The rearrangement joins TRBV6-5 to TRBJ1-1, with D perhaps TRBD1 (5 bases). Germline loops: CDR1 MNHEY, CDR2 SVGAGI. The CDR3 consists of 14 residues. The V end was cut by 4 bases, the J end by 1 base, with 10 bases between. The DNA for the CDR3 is TGTGCCAGCAGTTCCGAGACAGAGAACACTGAAGCTTTCTTT. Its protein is CASSSETENTEAFF.

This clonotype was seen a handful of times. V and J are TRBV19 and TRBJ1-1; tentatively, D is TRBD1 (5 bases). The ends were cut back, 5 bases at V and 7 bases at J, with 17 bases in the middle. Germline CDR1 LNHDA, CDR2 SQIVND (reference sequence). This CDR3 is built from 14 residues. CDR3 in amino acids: CASSPAEGRREAFF. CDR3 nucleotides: TGTGCCAGTAGTCCAGCCGAGGGGCGTCGTGAAGCTTTCTTT.